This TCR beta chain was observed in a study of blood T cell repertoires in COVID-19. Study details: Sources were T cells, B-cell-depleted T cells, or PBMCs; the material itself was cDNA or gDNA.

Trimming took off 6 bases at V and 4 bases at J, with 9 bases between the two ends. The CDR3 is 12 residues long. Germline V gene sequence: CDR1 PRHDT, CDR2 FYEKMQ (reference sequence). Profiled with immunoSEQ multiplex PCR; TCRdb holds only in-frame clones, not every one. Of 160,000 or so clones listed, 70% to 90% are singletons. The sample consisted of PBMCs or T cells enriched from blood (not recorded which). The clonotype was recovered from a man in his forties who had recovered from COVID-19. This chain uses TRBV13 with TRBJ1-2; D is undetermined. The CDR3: CASRAGSYGYTF. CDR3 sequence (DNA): TGTGCCAGCAGGGCGGGGAGCTATGGCTACACCTTC.